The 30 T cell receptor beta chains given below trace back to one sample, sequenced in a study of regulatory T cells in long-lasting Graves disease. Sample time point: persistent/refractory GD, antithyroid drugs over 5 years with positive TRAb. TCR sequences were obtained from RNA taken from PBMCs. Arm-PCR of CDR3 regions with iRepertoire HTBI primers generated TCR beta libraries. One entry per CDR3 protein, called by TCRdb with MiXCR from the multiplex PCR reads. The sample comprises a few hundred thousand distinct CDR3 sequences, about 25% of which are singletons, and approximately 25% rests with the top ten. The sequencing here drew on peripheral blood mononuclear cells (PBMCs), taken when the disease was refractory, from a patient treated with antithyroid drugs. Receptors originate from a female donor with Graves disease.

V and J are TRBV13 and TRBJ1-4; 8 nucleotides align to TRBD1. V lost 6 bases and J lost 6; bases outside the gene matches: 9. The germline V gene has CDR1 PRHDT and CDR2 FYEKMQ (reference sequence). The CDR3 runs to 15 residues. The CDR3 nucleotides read TGTGCCAGCAGTTTTCTCCCGGGACAGGATGAAAAACTGTTTTTT. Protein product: CASSFLPGQDEKLFF.

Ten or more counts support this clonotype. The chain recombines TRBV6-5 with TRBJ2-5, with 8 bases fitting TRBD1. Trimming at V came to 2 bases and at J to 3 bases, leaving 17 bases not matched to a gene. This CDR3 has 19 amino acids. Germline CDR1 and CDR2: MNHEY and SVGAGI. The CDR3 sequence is CASSYPLGQGGSDEETQYF. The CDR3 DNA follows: TGTGCCAGCAGTTACCCCCTCGGACAGGGAGGTTCGGACGAAGAGACCCAGTACTTC.

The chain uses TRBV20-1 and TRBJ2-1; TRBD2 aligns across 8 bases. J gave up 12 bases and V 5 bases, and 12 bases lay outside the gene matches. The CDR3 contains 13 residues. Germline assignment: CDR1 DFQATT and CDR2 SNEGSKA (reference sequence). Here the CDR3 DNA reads TGCAGTGCTTGGTGGGAAGGGCGGGGGGTGCAGTTCTTC. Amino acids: CSAWWEGRGVQFF.

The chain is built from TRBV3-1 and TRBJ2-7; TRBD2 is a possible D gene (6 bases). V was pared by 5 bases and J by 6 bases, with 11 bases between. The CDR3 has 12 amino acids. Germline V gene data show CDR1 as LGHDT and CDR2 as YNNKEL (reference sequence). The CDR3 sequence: CASSLTSSEQYF. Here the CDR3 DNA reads TGTGCCAGCAGCTTGACTAGTTCCGAGCAGTACTTC.

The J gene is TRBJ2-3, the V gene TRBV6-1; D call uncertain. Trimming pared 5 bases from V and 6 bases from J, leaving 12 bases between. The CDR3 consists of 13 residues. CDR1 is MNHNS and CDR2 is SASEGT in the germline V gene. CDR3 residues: CASSPKRWDTQYF. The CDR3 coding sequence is TGTGCCAGCAGTCCGAAACGATGGGATACGCAGTATTTT.

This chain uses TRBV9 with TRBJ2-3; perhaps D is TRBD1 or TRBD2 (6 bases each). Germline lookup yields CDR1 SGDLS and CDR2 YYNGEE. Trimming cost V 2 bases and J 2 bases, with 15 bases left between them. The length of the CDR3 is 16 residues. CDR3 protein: CASSVKGGDDTDTQYF. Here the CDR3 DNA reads TGTGCCAGCAGCGTCAAGGGGGGAGATGACACAGATACGCAGTATTTT.

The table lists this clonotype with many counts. The CDR3 spells CASSSYHNEQFF. CDR3 DNA: TGTGCCAGCAGTTCCTACCACAATGAGCAGTTCTTC. The gene calls are TRBV28 and TRBJ2-1; the D is unclear. The CDR3 consists of 12 residues. Trimming left V 4 bases short and J 5 bases short, with 6 bases between. Germline V CDR1 and CDR2: MDHEN, SYDVKM. Full variable domain (outside the CDR3, taken from reference TRBV28 and TRBJ2-1): DVKVTQSSRYLVKRTGEKVFLECVQDMDHENMFWYRQDPGLGLRLIYFSYDVKMKEKGDIPEGYSVSREKKERFSLILESASTNQTSMYLCASSSYHNEQFFGPGTRLTVL.

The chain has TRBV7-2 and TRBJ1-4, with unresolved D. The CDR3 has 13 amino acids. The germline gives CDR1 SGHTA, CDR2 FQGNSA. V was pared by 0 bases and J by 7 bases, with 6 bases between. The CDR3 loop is CASSLAGGEKLFF. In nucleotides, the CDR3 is TGTGCCAGCAGCTTAGCCGGAGGTGAAAAACTGTTTTTT. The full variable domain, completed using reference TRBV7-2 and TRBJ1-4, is GAGVSQSPSNKVTEKGKDVELRCDPISGHTALYWYRQSLGQGLEFLIYFQGNSAPDKSGLPSDRFSAERTGGSVSTLTIQRTQQEDSAVYLCASSLAGGEKLFFGSGTQLSVL.

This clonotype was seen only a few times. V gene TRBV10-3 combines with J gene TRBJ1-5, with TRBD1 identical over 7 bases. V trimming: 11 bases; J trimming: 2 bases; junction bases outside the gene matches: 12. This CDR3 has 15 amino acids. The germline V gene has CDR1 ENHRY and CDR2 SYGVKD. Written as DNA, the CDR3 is TGTGCCGCACCTCGACAGGGCAGGGGCAATCAGCCCCAGCATTTT. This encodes CAAPRQGRGNQPQHF.

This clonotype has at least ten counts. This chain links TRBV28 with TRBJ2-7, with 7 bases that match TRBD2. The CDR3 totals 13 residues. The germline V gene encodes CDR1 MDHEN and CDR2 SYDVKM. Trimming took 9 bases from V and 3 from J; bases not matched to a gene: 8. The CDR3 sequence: CASLDGGSYEQYF. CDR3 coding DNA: TGTGCCAGTCTAGATGGCGGGAGCTACGAGCAGTACTTC.

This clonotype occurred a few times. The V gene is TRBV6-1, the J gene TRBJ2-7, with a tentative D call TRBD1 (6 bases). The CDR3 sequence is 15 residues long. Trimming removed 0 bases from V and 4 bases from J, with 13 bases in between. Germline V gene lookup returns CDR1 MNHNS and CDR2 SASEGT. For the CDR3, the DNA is TGTGCCAGCAGTGAAGCTGCGGACAGCCTTTACGAGCAGTACTTC. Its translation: CASSEAADSLYEQYF.

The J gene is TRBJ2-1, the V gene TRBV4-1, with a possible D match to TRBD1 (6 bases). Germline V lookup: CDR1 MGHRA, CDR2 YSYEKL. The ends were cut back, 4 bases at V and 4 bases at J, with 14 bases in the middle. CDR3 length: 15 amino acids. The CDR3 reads CASSRDKGPYNEQFF. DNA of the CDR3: TGCGCCAGCAGCCGGGACAAGGGCCCGTACAATGAGCAGTTCTTC.

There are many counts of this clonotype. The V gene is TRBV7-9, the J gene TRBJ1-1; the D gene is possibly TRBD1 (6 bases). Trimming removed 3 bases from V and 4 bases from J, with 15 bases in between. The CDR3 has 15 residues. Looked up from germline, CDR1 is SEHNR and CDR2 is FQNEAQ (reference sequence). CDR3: CASSFQPGQGTEAFF. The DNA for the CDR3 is TGTGCCAGCAGCTTTCAGCCGGGACAAGGCACTGAAGCTTTCTTT.

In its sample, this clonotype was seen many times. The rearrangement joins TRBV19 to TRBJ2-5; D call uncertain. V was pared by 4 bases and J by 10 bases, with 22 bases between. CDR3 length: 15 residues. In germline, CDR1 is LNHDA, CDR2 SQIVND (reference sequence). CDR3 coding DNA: TGTGCCAGTAGTACGAACGGCCCCCGCCCCGTGAGCCAGTACTTC. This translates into CASSTNGPRPVSQYF.

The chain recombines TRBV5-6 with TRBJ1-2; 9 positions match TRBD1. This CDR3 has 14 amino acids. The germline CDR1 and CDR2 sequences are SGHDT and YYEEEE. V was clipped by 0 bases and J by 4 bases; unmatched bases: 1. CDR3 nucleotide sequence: TGTGCCAGCAGCTTGGGACAGGGGGTCTATGGCTACACCTTC. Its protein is CASSLGQGVYGYTF.

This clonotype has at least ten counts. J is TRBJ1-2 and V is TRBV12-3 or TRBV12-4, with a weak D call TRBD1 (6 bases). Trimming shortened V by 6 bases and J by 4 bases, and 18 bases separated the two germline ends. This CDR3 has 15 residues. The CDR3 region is CASSPTGGFGYGYTF. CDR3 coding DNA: TGTGCCAGCAGCCCGACCGGGGGCTTTGGCTATGGCTACACCTTC.

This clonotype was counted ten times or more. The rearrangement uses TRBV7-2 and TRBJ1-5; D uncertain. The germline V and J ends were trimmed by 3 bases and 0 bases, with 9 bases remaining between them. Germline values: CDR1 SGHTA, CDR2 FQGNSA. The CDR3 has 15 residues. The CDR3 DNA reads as TGTGCCAGCAGCTTTGATAATTTTAGCAATCAGCCCCAGCATTTT. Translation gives CASSFDNFSNQPQHF.

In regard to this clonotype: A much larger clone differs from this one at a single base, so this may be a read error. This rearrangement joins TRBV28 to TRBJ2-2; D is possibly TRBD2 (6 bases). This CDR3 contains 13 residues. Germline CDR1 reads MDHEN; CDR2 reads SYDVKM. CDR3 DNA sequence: TGTGCCAGCAGTTTCAGTACCACCGGGGGGCTGTTTTTT. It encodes CASSFSTTGGLFF. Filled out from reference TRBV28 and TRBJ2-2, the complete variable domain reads DVKVTQSSRYLVKRTGEKVFLECVQDMDHENMFWYRQDPGLGLRLIYFSYDVKMKEKGDIPEGYSVSREKKERFSLILESASTNQTSMYLCASSFSTTGGLFFGEGSRLTVL.

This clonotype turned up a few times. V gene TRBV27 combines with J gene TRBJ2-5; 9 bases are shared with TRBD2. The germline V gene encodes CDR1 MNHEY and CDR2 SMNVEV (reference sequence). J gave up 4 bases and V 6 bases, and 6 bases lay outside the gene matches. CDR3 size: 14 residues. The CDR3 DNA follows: TGTGCCAGCAGGAGGAGTAGCGGGAGAGAGACCCAGTACTTC. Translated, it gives CASRRSSGRETQYF.

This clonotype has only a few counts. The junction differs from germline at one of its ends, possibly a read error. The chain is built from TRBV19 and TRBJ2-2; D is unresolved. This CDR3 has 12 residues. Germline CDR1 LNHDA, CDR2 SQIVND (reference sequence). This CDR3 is CASRLLTEELFF. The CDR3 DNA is TGTGCCAGTAGGCTTCTCACCGAGGAGCTGTTTTTT.

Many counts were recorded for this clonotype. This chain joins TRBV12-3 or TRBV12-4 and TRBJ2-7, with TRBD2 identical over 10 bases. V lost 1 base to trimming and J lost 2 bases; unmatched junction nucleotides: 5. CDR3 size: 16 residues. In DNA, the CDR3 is TGTGCCAGCAGTTTAGGGACTAGCGGCACACCCTACGAGCAGTACTTC. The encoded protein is CASSLGTSGTPYEQYF.

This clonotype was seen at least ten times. In DNA form, the CDR3 reads TGTGCCAGCAGCTGGGGCGGAAACACCATATATTTT. It is translated as CASSWGGNTIYF. This chain connects TRBV11-2 to TRBJ1-3, with D possibly TRBD1 on 5 matching bases. Germline V lookup: CDR1 SGHAT, CDR2 FQNNGV. Between the trimmed V and J ends, which lost 4 bases and 4 bases, there was a span of 5 bases. The CDR3 contains 12 residues.

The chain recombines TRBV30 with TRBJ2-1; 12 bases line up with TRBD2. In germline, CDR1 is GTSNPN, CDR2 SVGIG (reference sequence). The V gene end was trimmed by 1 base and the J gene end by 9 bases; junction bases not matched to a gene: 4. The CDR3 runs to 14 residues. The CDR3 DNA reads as TGTGCCTGGAGTGGGGAGGGACTAGCGGGTGAGCAGTTCTTC. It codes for CAWSGEGLAGEQFF.

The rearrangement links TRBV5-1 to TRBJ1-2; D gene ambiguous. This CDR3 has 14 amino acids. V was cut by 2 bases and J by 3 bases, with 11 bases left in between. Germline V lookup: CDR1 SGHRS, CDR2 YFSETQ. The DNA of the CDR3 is TGCGCCAGCAGCTTTAGCCCCGGGGACTATGGCTACACCTTC. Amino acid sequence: CASSFSPGDYGYTF.

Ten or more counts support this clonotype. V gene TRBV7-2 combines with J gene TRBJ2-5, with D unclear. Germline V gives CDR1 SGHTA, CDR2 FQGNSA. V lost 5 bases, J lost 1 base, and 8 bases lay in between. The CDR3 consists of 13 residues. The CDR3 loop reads CASSPVGQETQYF. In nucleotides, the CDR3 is TGTGCCAGCAGCCCTGTGGGCCAAGAGACCCAGTACTTC.

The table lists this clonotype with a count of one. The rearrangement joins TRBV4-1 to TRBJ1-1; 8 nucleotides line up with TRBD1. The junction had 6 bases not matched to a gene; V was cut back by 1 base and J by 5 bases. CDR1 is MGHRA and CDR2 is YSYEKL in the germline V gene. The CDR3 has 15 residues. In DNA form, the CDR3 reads TGCGCCAGCAGCCAAGTTACAGGGGGAAAGACTGAAGCTTTCTTT. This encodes CASSQVTGGKTEAFF.

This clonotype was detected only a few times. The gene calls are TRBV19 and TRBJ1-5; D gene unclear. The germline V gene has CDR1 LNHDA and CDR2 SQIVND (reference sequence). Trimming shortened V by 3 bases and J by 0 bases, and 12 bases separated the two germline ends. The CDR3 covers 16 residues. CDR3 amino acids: CASSMLLDYSNQPQHF. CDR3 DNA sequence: TGTGCCAGTAGTATGCTCCTCGATTATAGCAATCAGCCCCAGCATTTT. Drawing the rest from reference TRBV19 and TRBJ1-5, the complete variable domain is DGGITQSPKYLFRKEGQNVTLSCEQNLNHDAMYWYRQDPGQGLRLIYYSQIVNDFQKGDIAEGYSVSREKKESFPLTVTSAQKNPTAFYLCASSMLLDYSNQPQHFGDGTRLSIL.

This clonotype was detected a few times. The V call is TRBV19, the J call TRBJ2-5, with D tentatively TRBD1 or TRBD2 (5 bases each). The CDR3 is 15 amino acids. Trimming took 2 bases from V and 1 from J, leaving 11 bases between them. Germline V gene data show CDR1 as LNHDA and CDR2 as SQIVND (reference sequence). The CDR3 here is CASSINPGTQETQYF. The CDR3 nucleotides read TGTGCCAGTAGTATAAACCCGGGGACCCAAGAGACCCAGTACTTC.

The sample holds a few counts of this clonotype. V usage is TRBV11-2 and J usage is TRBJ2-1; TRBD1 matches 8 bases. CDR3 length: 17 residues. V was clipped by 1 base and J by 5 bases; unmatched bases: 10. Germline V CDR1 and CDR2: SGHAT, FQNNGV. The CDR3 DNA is TGTGCCAGCAGCTTAGGGAGGAGGGACAGGATCGACAATGAGCAGTTCTTC. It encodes CASSLGRRDRIDNEQFF.

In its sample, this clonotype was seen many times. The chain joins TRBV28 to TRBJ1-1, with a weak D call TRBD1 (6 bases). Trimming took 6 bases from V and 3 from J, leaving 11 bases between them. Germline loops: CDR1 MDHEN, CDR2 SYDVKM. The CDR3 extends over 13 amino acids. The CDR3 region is CASSPTGYTEAFF. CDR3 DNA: TGTGCCAGCAGCCCGACAGGCTACACTGAAGCTTTCTTT.